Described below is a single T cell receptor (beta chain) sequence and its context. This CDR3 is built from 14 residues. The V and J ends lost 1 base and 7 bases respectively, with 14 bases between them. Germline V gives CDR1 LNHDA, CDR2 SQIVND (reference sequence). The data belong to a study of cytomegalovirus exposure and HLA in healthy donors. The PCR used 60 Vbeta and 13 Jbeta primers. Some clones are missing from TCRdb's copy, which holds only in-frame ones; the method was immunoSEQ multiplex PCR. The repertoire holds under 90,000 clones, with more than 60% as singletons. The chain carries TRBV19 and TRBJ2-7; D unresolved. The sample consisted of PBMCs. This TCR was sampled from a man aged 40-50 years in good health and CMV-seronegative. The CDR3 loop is CASSIGPSTIEQYF. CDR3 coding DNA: TGTGCCAGTAGTATAGGCCCGTCTACGATAGAGCAGTACTTC.